These 19 T cell receptor beta chains were sequenced from one sample in a study of blood T cell repertoires in COVID-19. Libraries were prepared by immunoSEQ multiplex PCR; TCRdb keeps only in-frame clonotypes and omits some of them. The sample contains roughly 75,000 clones, 85% to 90% of which appear only once. Specimen: peripheral blood. These receptors originate from a man older than 75 in a cohort sampled during active COVID-19.

The chain is built from TRBV6-5 and TRBJ2-5; TRBD1 agrees at 10 bases. CDR3 length: 15 amino acids. The germline V gene encodes CDR1 MNHEY and CDR2 SVGAGI. V lost 4 bases and J lost 9; bases outside the gene matches: 11. CDR3 amino acids: CASSSRDRGARAQYF. For the CDR3, the DNA is TGTGCCAGCAGTTCCCGGGACAGGGGTGCTAGGGCCCAGTACTTC.

The chain joins TRBV28 to TRBJ2-3; 11 bases fit TRBD2. With V trimmed by 3 bases and J by 1 base, 0 bases remained unmatched. CDR1 is MDHEN, CDR2 SYDVKM, per germline. The CDR3 covers 15 residues. The DNA of the CDR3 is TGTGCCAGCAGTTTTAGCGGGGGGGGCACAGATACGCAGTATTTT. Protein: CASSFSGGGTDTQYF.

V gene TRBV6-6 combines with J gene TRBJ1-1, with TRBD1 as a possible D gene (6 bases). This CDR3 comprises 15 residues. V was shortened by 6 bases and J by 3 bases, with 17 bases between the two germline ends. The germline CDR1 and CDR2 sequences are MNHNY and SVGAGI (reference sequence). The CDR3 loop is CASSKDARGYTEAFF. CDR3 in DNA: TGTGCCAGCAGCAAAGATGCCAGGGGATACACTGAAGCTTTCTTT.

The J gene is TRBJ1-2, the V gene TRBV5-5, with unresolved D. The CDR3 loop spans 16 amino acids. Between the trimmed V and J ends, which lost 4 bases and 2 bases, there was a span of 18 bases. CDR1 is SGHKS and CDR2 is YYEKEE in the germline V gene (reference sequence). This CDR3 reads CASSIDPVTANYGYTF. CDR3 sequence (DNA): TGTGCCAGCAGCATAGATCCTGTCACAGCCAACTATGGCTACACCTTC.

The chain recombines TRBV23-1 with TRBJ1-5, with D possibly TRBD1 on 5 matching bases. TRBV23-1 falls under the ORF class, with uncertain function. The germline V and J ends were trimmed by 9 bases and 0 bases, with 15 bases remaining between them. The CDR3 totals 15 residues. CDR3 nucleotides: TGCGCCAGGTTGGAGGGGAGTAATAGCAATCAGCCCCAGCATTTT. Translating gives CARLEGSNSNQPQHF.

The genes are TRBV4-3 and TRBJ2-3; unclear D gene. The CDR3 covers 17 residues. Per the germline V gene, CDR1 is LGHNA and CDR2 is YSLEER. Trimming cost V 0 bases and J 1 base, with 14 bases left between them. DNA for the CDR3: TGCGCCAGCAGCCAAGATTTTAACCCCGGTGGCACAGATACGCAGTATTTT. Protein: CASSQDFNPGGTDTQYF.

The J gene is TRBJ1-2, the V gene TRBV4-2; D gene ambiguous. The ends were cut back, 1 base at V and 5 bases at J, with 5 bases in the middle. The CDR3 consists of 12 residues. Germline-derived CDR1 and CDR2 are LGHNA and YNFKEQ. For the CDR3, the DNA is TGTGCCAGCAGCCAAGCCCAGTATGGCTACACCTTC. Translating it yields CASSQAQYGYTF.

With respect to this clone: One end of the junction does not line up with germline, which may come from a read error. The chain links TRBV19 to TRBJ2-4; TRBD2 might be the D (7 bases). The CDR3 runs to 12 residues. Germline V lookup: CDR1 LNHDA, CDR2 SQIVND (reference sequence). CDR3 DNA: TGTGCCAGTGTAAATGCCGGGGGGCCGTTTAGCTTC. Residues: CASVNAGGPFSF. Full variable domain (remainder filled in from reference TRBV19 and TRBJ2-4): DGGITQSPKYLFRKEGQNVTLSCEQNLNHDAMYWYRQDPGQGLRLIYYSQIVNDFQKGDIAEGYSVSREKKESFPLTVTSAQKNPTAFYLCASVNAGGPFSFGAGTRLSVL.

The chain joins TRBV5-5 to TRBJ2-5; 7 nucleotides agree with TRBD1. CDR3 length: 15 residues. CDR1 and CDR2 from the germline V gene are SGHKS and YYEKEE (reference sequence). V dropped 4 bases and J dropped 4; count of bases not matched to a gene: 10. CDR3: CASSPLTGMGETQYF. The DNA for the CDR3 is TGTGCCAGCAGCCCCCTGACAGGGATGGGAGAGACCCAGTACTTC.

The V gene is TRBV11-2, the J gene TRBJ1-2; D is unclear. Trimming removed 5 bases from V and 4 bases from J, with 11 bases in between. The CDR3 sequence is 13 residues long. Germline V gene lookup returns CDR1 SGHAT and CDR2 FQNNGV. In DNA, the CDR3 is TGTGCCAGCAGCCCCAGCGGCAGCTATGGCTACACCTTC. Protein sequence: CASSPSGSYGYTF.

This sequence joins TRBV5-1 and TRBJ2-1; 13 positions match TRBD2. V lost 3 bases, J lost 3 bases, and 6 bases stayed unmatched. Germline assignment: CDR1 SGHRS and CDR2 YFSETQ. CDR3 length: 17 amino acids. As DNA, the CDR3 is TGCGCCAGCAGCTCAACTAGCGGGGGGGCATACTACAATGAGCAGTTCTTC. Encoded protein: CASSSTSGGAYYNEQFF. Supplemented by reference TRBV5-1 and TRBJ2-1, the full variable domain reads KAGVTQTPRYLIKTRGQQVTLSCSPISGHRSVSWYQQTPGQGLQFLFEYFSETQRNKGNFPGRFSGRQFSNSRSEMNVSTLELGDSALYLCASSSTSGGAYYNEQFFGPGTRLTVL.

V usage is TRBV11-2 and J usage is TRBJ1-1; possible D gene TRBD1, 6 bases. Germline V gene sequence: CDR1 SGHAT, CDR2 FQNNGV. Trimming shortened V by 0 bases and J by 3 bases, and 8 bases separated the two germline ends. This CDR3 region has 14 residues. The CDR3 sequence: CASSLDRGYTEAFF. The CDR3 DNA reads TGTGCCAGCAGCTTAGATAGGGGGTACACTGAAGCTTTCTTT.

The V and J genes are TRBV7-2 and TRBJ2-1, with D perhaps TRBD1 (6 bases). From germline, CDR1 is SGHTA and CDR2 FQGNSA. Deletions cut 5 bases from V and 4 bases from J, with 12 bases between. The CDR3 loop spans 14 amino acids. The CDR3 region is CASSPTGQYNEQFF. The CDR3 DNA is TGTGCCAGCAGCCCCACCGGACAGTACAATGAGCAGTTCTTC.

The chain recombines TRBV5-1 with TRBJ1-2; a weak D match, TRBD1 (6 bases). The CDR3 sequence is 15 residues long. Germline V gives CDR1 SGHRS, CDR2 YFSETQ. Between the trimmed V and J ends, which lost 4 bases and 6 bases, there was a span of 19 bases. In DNA form, the CDR3 reads TGCGCCAGCAGCCCGGACGGGGGGCGCGAAGATGGCTACACCTTC. It specifies CASSPDGGREDGYTF.

V gene TRBV6-6 combines with J gene TRBJ2-2; tentatively, D is TRBD1 (6 bases). The CDR3 extends over 15 amino acids. CDR1 is MNHNY, CDR2 SVGAGI, per germline (reference sequence). V was trimmed by 6 bases and J by 2 bases, leaving 13 bases between them. The CDR3, as DNA: TGTGCCAGCAGAAGAAGGGACACAAACACCGGGGAGCTGTTTTTT. It codes for CASRRRDTNTGELFF.

V and J are TRBV7-2 and TRBJ1-3; D gene ambiguous. Germline V CDR1 and CDR2: SGHTA, FQGNSA. Trimming shortened V by 3 bases and J by 1 base, and 7 bases separated the two germline ends. The CDR3 runs to 14 residues. The CDR3 sequence is CASSLSLSGNTIYF. CDR3 in DNA: TGTGCCAGCAGCTTGTCCCTTTCTGGAAACACCATATATTTT.

This clone was picked up a small number of times. The V gene is TRBV3-1 (or the pseudogene TRBV3-2), the J gene TRBJ1-1; no clear D gene. Between the trimmed V and J ends, which lost 1 base and 1 base, there was a span of 10 bases. The CDR3 sequence is 15 residues long. Germline assignment: CDR1 LGHDT and CDR2 YNNKEL (reference sequence). In DNA, the CDR3 is TGTGCCAGCAGCCAAGGAGGCGCGGGGAACACTGAAGCTTTCTTT. Amino acid sequence: CASSQGGAGNTEAFF.

This clone was counted once. CDR3 protein: CASSPPGQTLETQYF. DNA for the CDR3: TGTGCCAGCTCACCACCGGGACAGACGTTGGAGACCCAGTACTTC. The V and J genes are TRBV18 and TRBJ2-5; 7 nucleotides line up with TRBD1. Germline V gene data show CDR1 as KGHSH and CDR2 as LQKENI. J lost 5 bases, V lost 0 bases, and 6 bases had no gene match. The length of the CDR3 is 15 residues.

This chain joins TRBV3-1 (or the pseudogene TRBV3-2) and TRBJ1-2, with D perhaps matching TRBD1 (6 bases). This CDR3 has 14 residues. Trimming removed 1 base from V and 5 bases from J, with 11 bases in between. CDR1 is LGHDT, CDR2 YNNKEL, per germline (reference sequence). The CDR3 bases are TGTGCCAGCAGCCAAGTCGACAGGACTTATGGCTACACCTTC. This encodes CASSQVDRTYGYTF.